The rows below give T cell receptor beta chains drawn from one sample of a study of response to subunit inactivated influenza vaccine. TCRdb reprocessed the RT-PCR reads via MiXCR and lists one record per CDR3 protein. The sample gives a few hundred thousand distinct CDR3 sequences, around 15% of which show up once; over 8.5% is in the top ten. The starting material was PBMCs from blood, obtained roughly 12 days after vaccination. These TCRs come from a middle-aged man who received an inactivated influenza vaccine. The conserved cysteine and the conserved F or W are not part of the CDR3 here. Only part of the rows carry a size: once, few, many, or a class if the clone is expanded.

v_call: TRBV14; j_call: TRBJ2-7; clone_size: few; cdr3_aa: ASSQGRGISSEQY
v_call: TRBV2; j_call: TRBJ2-1; clone_size: few; cdr3_aa: ASSEALSRPYNEQF
v_call: TRBV29-1; j_call: TRBJ2-7; clone_size: -; cdr3_aa: SVAFFSYEQY
v_call: TRBV3-1; j_call: TRBJ2-7; clone_size: few; cdr3_aa: ASSQDLYEQY
v_call: TRBV12-3/TRBV12-4; j_call: TRBJ1-6; clone_size: few; cdr3_aa: ASRTTGANSPLH
v_call: TRBV30; j_call: TRBJ2-4; clone_size: few; cdr3_aa: AWSASSYSPLAKNIQY
v_call: TRBV15; j_call: TRBJ2-7; clone_size: -; cdr3_aa: ATSRTGVQREQY
v_call: TRBV7-9; j_call: TRBJ1-2; clone_size: many; cdr3_aa: ASSYSNGYT
v_call: TRBV7-9; j_call: TRBJ2-7; clone_size: -; cdr3_aa: ASSLRTSEQY
v_call: TRBV24-1; j_call: TRBJ2-3; clone_size: -; cdr3_aa: ATSATDTQY
v_call: TRBV6-1; j_call: TRBJ2-3; clone_size: few; cdr3_aa: ASSPQEADTQY
v_call: TRBV20-1; j_call: TRBJ1-1; clone_size: few; cdr3_aa: SARVNSGLGLNTEAF
v_call: TRBV7-2; j_call: TRBJ1-4; clone_size: -; cdr3_aa: ASSFYRGELF
v_call: TRBV18; j_call: TRBJ2-5; clone_size: -; cdr3_aa: ASSPGGLVETQY
v_call: TRBV5-1; j_call: TRBJ1-6; clone_size: -; cdr3_aa: ASSLEGQGNSPLH
v_call: TRBV12-3/TRBV12-4; j_call: TRBJ2-5; clone_size: -; cdr3_aa: ASSFVVGETQY
v_call: TRBV20-1; j_call: TRBJ2-3; clone_size: few; cdr3_aa: SASRRDKADTQY